The 23 T cell receptor beta chains presented below share a single source sample, sequenced in a study of tumor and adjacent non-tumor tissue in lung cancer. RNA was extracted from bulk tissue without any cell sorting. A modified ARM-PCR protocol with three rounds of nested PCR amplified TCRbeta. TCRdb used MiXCR to reprocess the multiplex PCR reads, holding one entry per CDR3 protein. The table shows 60,000 to 85,000 distinct CDR3 sequences, with 60% to 75% occurring only once. The sequenced sample was lung tumor tissue. The receptors were gathered from a man aged 60 to 69 with non-small cell lung cancer.

Worth noting for this clonotype: An end of the junction differs from the germline gene, which may be a read error. This chain uses TRBV20-1 with TRBJ2-7, with a possible D match to TRBD1 (6 bases). The V gene's germline CDR1 is DFQATT and CDR2 SNEGSKA (reference sequence). There are 13 residues in the CDR3. For the CDR3, the DNA is TGCAGTGCTATTCGACAGGAGCCCTATGAGCAGTACTTC. As protein: CSAIRQEPYEQYF.

About this clonotype itself: A much larger clone differs by one base, so this may be a read error. The chain has TRBV5-1 and TRBJ1-2; 8 bases map to TRBD1. The CDR3 has 15 residues. Germline CDR1 and CDR2: SGHRS and YFSETQ. The chain's CDR3 is CTSSRGSGTGYGYTF. The CDR3 coding sequence is TGCACCAGCAGCAGGGGGTCCGGGACAGGCTATGGCTACACCTTC.

In its sample, this clonotype was seen once. The rearrangement joins TRBV20-1 to TRBJ2-1; no reliable D call. V lost 5 bases and J 10 bases, leaving 21 bases between the germline ends. CDR1 and CDR2 from the germline V gene are DFQATT and SNEGSKA (reference sequence). The CDR3 totals 14 residues. CDR3 loop: CSALTVLPVTEQFF. CDR3 bases: TGCAGTGCTCTAACGGTCCTCCCTGTGACGGAGCAGTTCTTC.

Concerning this clonotype itself: It is likely a read error, because the conserved phenylalanine at the end of the CDR3 is missing. CDR3 DNA sequence: TGCAGTGTGTCCTCTGGGACAGGCCATCAGTCCCAGCATTAT. Its protein is CSVSSGTGHQSQHY. The J gene is TRBJ1-5, the V gene TRBV20-1; TRBD1 agrees at 8 bases. The germline CDR1 and CDR2 sequences are DFQATT and SNEGSKA (reference sequence). The CDR3 covers 14 residues.

As for this clonotype: Compared with germline, one end of the junction differs, possibly owing to a read error. V gene TRBV6-1 combines with J gene TRBJ1-1; D is undetermined. Germline CDR1 is MNHNS and CDR2 is SASEGT. The CDR3 contains 12 residues. The CDR3 coding sequence is TGTGTCAGCAATGAGCAACGGTATGAAGCTTTCTTT. Encoded protein: CVSNEQRYEAFF.

The table lists this clonotype with a few counts. The chain recombines TRBV5-1 with TRBJ2-6, with D uncertain. The germline V gene has CDR1 SGHRS and CDR2 YFSETQ. V was clipped by 4 bases and J by 0 bases, with 5 bases between them. The CDR3 is 14 residues long. The CDR3 here is CASSMSSGANVLTF. CDR3 bases: TGCGCCAGCAGCATGAGCTCTGGGGCCAACGTCCTGACTTTC.

On this clonotype: The CDR3 does not end in the conserved phenylalanine or tryptophan, so this is likely a read error. V is TRBV6-6 and J is TRBJ2-1; the match to TRBD1 covers 11 bases. In germline, CDR1 is MNHNY, CDR2 SVGAGI (reference sequence). The CDR3 is 15 residues long. V shed 8 bases, J shed 3 bases, and the junction held 6 bases outside the gene matches. The CDR3 nucleotides are TGTGCCAGCGGTTCAGGGACAGGGGGCTACAATGAGCAGTTCATC. Its translation: CASGSGTGGYNEQFI.

Points on this clonotype: Mismatch with germline at one junction end may stem from a read error. This chain links TRBV6-5 with TRBJ2-3; D is ambiguous. Germline V gene data show CDR1 as MNHEY and CDR2 as SVGAGI. The CDR3 has 14 residues. For the CDR3, the DNA is TGTGCCAGCGGTTACTCGGACCTTAGAGATACGGTGTATTTT. Translation: CASGYSDLRDTVYF.

As concerns this clonotype: Compared with germline, one end of the junction differs, possibly owing to a read error. The rearrangement joins TRBV28 to TRBJ2-1; D might be TRBD1 (7 bases). CDR1 and CDR2 from the germline V gene are MDHEN and SYDVKM. The CDR3 covers 14 residues. The CDR3: CVSRGQGGYNERFF. CDR3 DNA sequence: TGTGTCAGCAGAGGGCAGGGGGGTTACAATGAGCGGTTCTTC.

With regard to this clonotype: The junction departs from the called germline gene at one end, perhaps through a read error. The chain couples TRBV6-5 to TRBJ1-2; D is ambiguous. The CDR3 is 14 amino acids. The germline CDR1 and CDR2 sequences are MNHEY and SVGAGI. CDR3 nucleotides: TGTGCCAGCAGTACCCGGGTTACTAACTATGACTACACGTTC. As protein: CASSTRVTNYDYTF.

This clonotype was recorded at least ten times. This chain joins TRBV6-5 and TRBJ2-7; TRBD2 aligns across 8 bases. The CDR3 spans 12 residues. CDR1 and CDR2 (germline): MNHEY, SVGAGI. J was trimmed by 3 bases and V by 8 bases; bases with no gene match: 3. CDR3: CASRSGSYEQYF. CDR3 coding DNA: TGTGCCAGCCGAAGCGGGAGCTACGAGCAGTACTTC.

This sequence joins TRBV5-5 and TRBJ2-1; 7 bases match TRBD2. The CDR3 is made up of 17 amino acids. CDR1 is SGHKS and CDR2 is YYEKEE in the germline V gene (reference sequence). V dropped 10 bases and J dropped 3; count of bases not matched to a gene: 19. The CDR3 coding sequence is TGTGCCGGCGGCTTGGTCCTTATGAGGGAGGGCTACAATGAGCAGTTCTTC. Translating gives CAGGLVLMREGYNEQFF.

The chain uses TRBV9 and TRBJ1-1; TRBD1 matches at 7 bases. Germline-derived CDR1 and CDR2 are SGDLS and YYNGEE. V gave up 4 bases and J gave up 3 bases; unmatched junction bases: 12. This CDR3 comprises 16 residues. CDR3 nucleotide sequence: TGTGCCAGCAGCCCAGAGGGACAGCGACTGGACACTGAAGCTTTCTTT. Protein sequence: CASSPEGQRLDTEAFF. The whole variable domain, filled in from reference TRBV9 and TRBJ1-1, reads DSGVTQTPKHLITATGQRVTLRCSPRSGDLSVYWYQQSLDQGLQFLIQYYNGEERAKGNILERFSAQQFPDLHSELNLSSLELGDSALYFCASSPEGQRLDTEAFFGQGTRLTVV.

About this clonotype: An end of the junction does not agree with germline; a read error may underlie this. The J gene is TRBJ1-2, the V gene TRBV20-1; D remains unclear. The germline gives CDR1 DFQATT, CDR2 SNEGSKA (reference sequence). The CDR3 sequence is 14 residues long. Here the CDR3 reads CSVRPQLARYGYTF. The CDR3 DNA reads TGCAGTGTTAGACCTCAACTGGCTCGCTATGGCTACACCTTC.

This clonotype was counted ten times or more. This chain links TRBV5-5 with TRBJ1-5; 8 bases map to TRBD1. The CDR3 spans 15 residues. CDR1 and CDR2 (germline): SGHKS, YYEKEE (reference sequence). V trimming: 0 bases; J trimming: 7 bases; junction bases outside the gene matches: 6. The CDR3: CASSLVSGGGQPQHF. The CDR3 DNA reads TGTGCCAGCAGCTTGGTTTCAGGGGGCGGACAGCCCCAGCATTTT.

The chain employs TRBV20-1 and TRBJ2-3; unclear D gene. The CDR3 is made up of 12 amino acids. V lost 7 bases and J 3 bases, leaving 11 bases between the germline ends. Germline CDR1 reads DFQATT; CDR2 reads SNEGSKA (reference sequence). The CDR3 sequence: CSDTASTDTQYF. The CDR3 region has the DNA TGCAGTGATACCGCTAGTACAGATACGCAGTATTTT.

A word on this clonotype: An end of the junction differs from the germline gene, which may be a read error. The chain couples TRBV6-6 to TRBJ2-7; D gene unclear. The CDR3 totals 14 residues. Germline V lookup: CDR1 MNHNY, CDR2 SVGAGI (reference sequence). For the CDR3, the DNA is TGTGCCAGCAGTTACGGGGTTCCCCCCAACGAGCTGTACTTC. This translates into CASSYGVPPNELYF.

A note on this clonotype: The conserved phenylalanine or tryptophan normally closing the CDR3 is absent here, so this likely arose from a read error. This chain uses TRBV6-5 with TRBJ2-7, with 7 bases matching TRBD1. The CDR3 covers 15 residues. Germline loops: CDR1 MNHEY, CDR2 SVGAGI. CDR3 protein: CASRYEAGQVYEQYS. CDR3 bases: TGTGCCAGCCGTTACGAGGCTGGACAGGTTTACGAGCAGTACTCC.

The chain has TRBV20-1 and TRBJ2-5, with TRBD2 matching over 7 bases. Germline-derived CDR1 and CDR2 are DFQATT and SNEGSKA (reference sequence). The CDR3 is made up of 15 amino acids. The CDR3 coding sequence is TGCACTGCCACCACTAGAGGGAGGGCCCTTGGGACCCAGTACTTC. Its protein product is CTATTRGRALGTQYF.

As to this clonotype: One end of the junction does not line up with germline, which may come from a read error. The rearrangement joins TRBV20-1 to TRBJ2-7; 9 bases are shared with TRBD2. Germline CDR1 DFQATT, CDR2 SNEGSKA (reference sequence). The CDR3 runs 15 residues. The CDR3 nucleotides read TGCACTGCTAGAGCGGGGGGTGCGGACGGCTACGAGCAGTACTTC. It is translated as CTARAGGADGYEQYF.

About this clonotype: At one end, the junction sequence differs from germline, possibly due to a read error. The genes are TRBV20-1 and TRBJ1-5; 7 bases match TRBD1. This CDR3 contains 13 residues. Looked up from germline, CDR1 is DFQATT and CDR2 is SNEGSKA (reference sequence). The CDR3 spells CSAPQDRDQLQHF. The CDR3 DNA is TGCAGTGCTCCCCAAGACAGGGATCAGCTCCAGCATTTT.

This clonotype turned up a few times. No conserved phenylalanine or tryptophan is present at the end of the CDR3, so a read error is the likely explanation. The V call is TRBV6-6, the J call TRBJ2-1; D unclear. This CDR3 region has 14 residues. Trimming pared 11 bases from V and 0 bases from J, leaving 14 bases between. Germline V gives CDR1 MNHNY, CDR2 SVGAGI (reference sequence). CDR3 amino acids: CASSGQVSYNEQFL. CDR3 sequence (DNA): TGTGCCTCCTCCGGGCAGGTCTCCTACAATGAGCAGTTCTTA.

This clonotype has ten or more counts. A much larger clone lies one base from this, so it may be a read error. The J gene is TRBJ2-2, the V gene TRBV6-2 or TRBV6-3, with 13 bases fitting TRBD2. The CDR3 has 15 residues. Germline-derived CDR1 and CDR2 are MNHEY and SVGEGT. The CDR3 loop reads CAGSTGLAGAGELFF. CDR3 DNA: TGTGCCGGCAGCACAGGACTAGCGGGAGCCGGGGAGCTGTTTTTT.